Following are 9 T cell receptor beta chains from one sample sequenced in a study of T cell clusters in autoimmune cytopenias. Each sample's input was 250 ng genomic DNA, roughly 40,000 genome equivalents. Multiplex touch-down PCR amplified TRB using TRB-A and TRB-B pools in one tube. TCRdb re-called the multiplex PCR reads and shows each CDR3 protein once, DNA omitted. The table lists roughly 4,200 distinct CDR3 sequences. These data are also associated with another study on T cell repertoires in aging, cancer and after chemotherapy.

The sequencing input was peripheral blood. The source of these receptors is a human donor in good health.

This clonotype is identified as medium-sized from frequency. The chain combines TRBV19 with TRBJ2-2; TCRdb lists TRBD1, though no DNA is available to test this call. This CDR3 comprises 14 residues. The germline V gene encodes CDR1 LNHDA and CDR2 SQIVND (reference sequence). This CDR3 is CASTLQGYTGELFF.

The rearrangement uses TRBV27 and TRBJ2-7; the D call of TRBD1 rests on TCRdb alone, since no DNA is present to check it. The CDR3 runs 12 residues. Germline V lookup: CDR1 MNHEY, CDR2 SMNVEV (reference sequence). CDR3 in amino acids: CASSPPNYEQYF.

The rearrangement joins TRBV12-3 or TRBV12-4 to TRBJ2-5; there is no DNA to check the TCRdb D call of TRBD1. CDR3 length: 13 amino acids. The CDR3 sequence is CASSFDRAGTQYF.

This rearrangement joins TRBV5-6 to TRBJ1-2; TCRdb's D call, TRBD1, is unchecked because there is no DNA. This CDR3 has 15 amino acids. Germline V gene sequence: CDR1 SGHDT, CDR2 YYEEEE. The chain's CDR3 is CASSLDGGGIYGYTF.

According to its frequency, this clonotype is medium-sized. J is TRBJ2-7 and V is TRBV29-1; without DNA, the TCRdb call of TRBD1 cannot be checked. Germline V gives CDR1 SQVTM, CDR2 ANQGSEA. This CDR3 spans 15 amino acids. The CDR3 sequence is CSVADWTGISYEQYF.

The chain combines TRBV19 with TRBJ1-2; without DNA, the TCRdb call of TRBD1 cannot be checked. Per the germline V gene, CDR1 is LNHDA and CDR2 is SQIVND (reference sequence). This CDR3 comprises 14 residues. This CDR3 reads CASIRQVSNYGYTF.

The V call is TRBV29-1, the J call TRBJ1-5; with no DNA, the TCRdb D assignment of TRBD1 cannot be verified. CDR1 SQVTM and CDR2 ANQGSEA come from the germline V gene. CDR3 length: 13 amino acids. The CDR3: CSGWTGEGQPQHF.

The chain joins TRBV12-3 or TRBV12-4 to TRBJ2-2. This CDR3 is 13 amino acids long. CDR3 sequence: CASRRKDTGELFF.

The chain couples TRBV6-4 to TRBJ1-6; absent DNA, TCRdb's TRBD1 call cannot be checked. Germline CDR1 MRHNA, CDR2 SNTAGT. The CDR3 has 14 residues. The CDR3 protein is CASSDSGGNSPLHF.